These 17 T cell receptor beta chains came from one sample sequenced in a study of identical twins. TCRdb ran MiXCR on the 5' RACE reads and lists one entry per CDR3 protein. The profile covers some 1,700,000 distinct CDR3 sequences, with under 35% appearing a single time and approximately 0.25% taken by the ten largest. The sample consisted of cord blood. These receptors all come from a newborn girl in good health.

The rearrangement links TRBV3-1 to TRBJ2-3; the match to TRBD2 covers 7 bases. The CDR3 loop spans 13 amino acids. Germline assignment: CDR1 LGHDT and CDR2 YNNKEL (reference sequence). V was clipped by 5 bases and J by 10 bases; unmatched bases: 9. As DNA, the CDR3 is TGTGCCAGCAGCTCTCCCAGCGGGATAGCGCAGTATTTT. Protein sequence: CASSSPSGIAQYF.

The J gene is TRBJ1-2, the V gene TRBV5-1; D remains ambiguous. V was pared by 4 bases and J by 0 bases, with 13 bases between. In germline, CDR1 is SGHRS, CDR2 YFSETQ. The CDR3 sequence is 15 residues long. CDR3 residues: CASSPTNGANYGYTF. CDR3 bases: TGCGCCAGCAGCCCCACCAATGGGGCTAACTATGGCTACACCTTC.

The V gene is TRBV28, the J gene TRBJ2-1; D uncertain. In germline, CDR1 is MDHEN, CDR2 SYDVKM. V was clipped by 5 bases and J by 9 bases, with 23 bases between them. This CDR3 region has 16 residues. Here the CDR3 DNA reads TGTGCCAGCAGTCGACTTTTCGGTGGCCCCTGGGGTGAGCAGTTCTTC. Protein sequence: CASSRLFGGPWGEQFF.

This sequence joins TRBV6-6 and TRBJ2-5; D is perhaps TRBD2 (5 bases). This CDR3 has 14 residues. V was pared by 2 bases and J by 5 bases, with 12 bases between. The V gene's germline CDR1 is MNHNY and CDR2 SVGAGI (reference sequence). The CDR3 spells CASSYLGVGETQYF. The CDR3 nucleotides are TGTGCCAGCAGTTACCTGGGAGTGGGGGAGACCCAGTACTTC.

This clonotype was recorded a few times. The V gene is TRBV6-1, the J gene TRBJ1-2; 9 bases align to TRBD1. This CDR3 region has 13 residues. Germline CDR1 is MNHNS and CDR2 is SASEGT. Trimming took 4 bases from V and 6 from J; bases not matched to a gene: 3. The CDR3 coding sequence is TGTGCCAGCAGTGCCCGGGACAGGGATGGCTACACCTTC. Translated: CASSARDRDGYTF.

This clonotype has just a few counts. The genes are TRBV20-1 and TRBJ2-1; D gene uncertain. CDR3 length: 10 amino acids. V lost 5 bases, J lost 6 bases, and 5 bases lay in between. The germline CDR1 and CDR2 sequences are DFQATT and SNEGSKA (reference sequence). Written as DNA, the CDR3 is TGCAGTGCTCCCACCAATGAGCAGTTCTTC. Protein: CSAPTNEQFF.

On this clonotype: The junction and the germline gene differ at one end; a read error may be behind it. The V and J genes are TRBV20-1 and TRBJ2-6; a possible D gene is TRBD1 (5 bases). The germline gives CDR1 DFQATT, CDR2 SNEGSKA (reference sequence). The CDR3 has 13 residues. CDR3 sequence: CSVGETGANVLTF. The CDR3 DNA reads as TGCAGTGTCGGCGAAACTGGGGCCAACGTCCTTACTTTC.

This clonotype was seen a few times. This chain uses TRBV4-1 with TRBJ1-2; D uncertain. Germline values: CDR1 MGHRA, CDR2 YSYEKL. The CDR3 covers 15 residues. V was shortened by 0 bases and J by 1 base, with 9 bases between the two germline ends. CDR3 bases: TGCGCCAGCAGCCAAGAATGGTACAGTAACTATGGCTACACCTTC. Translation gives CASSQEWYSNYGYTF.

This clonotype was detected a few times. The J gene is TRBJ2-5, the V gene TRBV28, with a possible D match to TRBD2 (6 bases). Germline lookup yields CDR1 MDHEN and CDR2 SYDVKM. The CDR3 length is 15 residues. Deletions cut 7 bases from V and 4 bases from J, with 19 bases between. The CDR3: CASIFRRGLGETQYF. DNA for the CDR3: TGTGCCAGCATTTTCCGCCGGGGACTCGGAGAGACCCAGTACTTC.

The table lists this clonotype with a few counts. The CDR3 DNA is TGTGCCAGCAGCCCGAGGTCTCTTCGGACAGATACGCAGTATTTT. Protein product: CASSPRSLRTDTQYF. The chain carries TRBV7-9 and TRBJ2-3; unclear D gene. The V gene's germline CDR1 is SEHNR and CDR2 FQNEAQ (reference sequence). Trimming removed 5 bases at V and 3 bases at J, with 15 bases between. This CDR3 comprises 15 residues.

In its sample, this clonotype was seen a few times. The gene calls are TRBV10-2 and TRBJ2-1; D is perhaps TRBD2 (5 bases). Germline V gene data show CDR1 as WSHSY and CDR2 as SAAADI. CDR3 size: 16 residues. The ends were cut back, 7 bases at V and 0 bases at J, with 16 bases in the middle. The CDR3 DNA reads TGCGCCAGCAACCTGGCTAGCCCCAGCTCCTACAATGAGCAGTTCTTC. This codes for CASNLASPSSYNEQFF.

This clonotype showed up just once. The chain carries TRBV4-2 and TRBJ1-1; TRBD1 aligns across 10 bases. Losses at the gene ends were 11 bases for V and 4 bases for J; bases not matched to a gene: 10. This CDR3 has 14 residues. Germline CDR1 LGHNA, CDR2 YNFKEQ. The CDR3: CAGCPRTGGTEAFF. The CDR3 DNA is TGTGCCGGCTGCCCTCGGACAGGGGGCACTGAAGCTTTCTTT.

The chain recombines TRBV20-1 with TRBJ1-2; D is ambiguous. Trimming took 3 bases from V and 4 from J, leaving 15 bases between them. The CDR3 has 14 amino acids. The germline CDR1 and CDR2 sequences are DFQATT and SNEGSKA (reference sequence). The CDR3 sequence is CSASNRGGAYGYTF. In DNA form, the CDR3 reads TGCAGTGCTAGCAACCGGGGAGGCGCCTATGGCTACACCTTC.

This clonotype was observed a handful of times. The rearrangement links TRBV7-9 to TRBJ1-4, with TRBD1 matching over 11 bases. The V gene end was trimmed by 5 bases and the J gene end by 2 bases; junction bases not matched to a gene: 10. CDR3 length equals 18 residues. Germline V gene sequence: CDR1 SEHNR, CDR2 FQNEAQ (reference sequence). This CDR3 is CASSGTGGRFSTNEKLFF. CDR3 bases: TGTGCCAGCAGCGGGACAGGGGGGCGTTTTTCCACTAATGAAAAACTGTTTTTT.

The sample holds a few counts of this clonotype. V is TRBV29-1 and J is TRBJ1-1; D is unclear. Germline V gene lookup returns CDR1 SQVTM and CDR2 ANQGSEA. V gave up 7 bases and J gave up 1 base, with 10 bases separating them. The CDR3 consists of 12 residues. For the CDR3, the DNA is TGCAGCGCCCTCCGGGGGAACACTGAAGCTTTCTTT. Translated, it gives CSALRGNTEAFF.

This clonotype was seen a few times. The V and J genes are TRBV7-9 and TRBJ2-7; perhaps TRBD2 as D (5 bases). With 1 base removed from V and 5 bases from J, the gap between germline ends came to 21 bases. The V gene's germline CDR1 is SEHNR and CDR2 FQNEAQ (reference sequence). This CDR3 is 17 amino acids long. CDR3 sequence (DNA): TGTGCCAGCAGCTTAGGGGTTCACGGACTTCCCCTCAACGAGCAGTACTTC. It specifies CASSLGVHGLPLNEQYF.

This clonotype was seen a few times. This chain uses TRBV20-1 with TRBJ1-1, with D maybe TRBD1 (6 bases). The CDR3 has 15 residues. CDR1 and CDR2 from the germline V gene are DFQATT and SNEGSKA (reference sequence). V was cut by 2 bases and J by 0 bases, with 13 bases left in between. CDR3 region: CSARQGLRLNTEAFF. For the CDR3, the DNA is TGCAGTGCTAGACAGGGGCTCAGGCTGAACACTGAAGCTTTCTTT.